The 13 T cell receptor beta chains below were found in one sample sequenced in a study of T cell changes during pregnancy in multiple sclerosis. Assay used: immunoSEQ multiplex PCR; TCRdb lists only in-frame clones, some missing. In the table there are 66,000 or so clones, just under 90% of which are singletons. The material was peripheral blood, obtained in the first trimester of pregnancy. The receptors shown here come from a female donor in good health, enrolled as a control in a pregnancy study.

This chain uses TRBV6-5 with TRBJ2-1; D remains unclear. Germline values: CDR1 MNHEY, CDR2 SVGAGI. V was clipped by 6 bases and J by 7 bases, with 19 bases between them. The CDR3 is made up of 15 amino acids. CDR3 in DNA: TGTGCCAGCAGAGCACAGCCAGTGGATTATAATGAGCAGTTCTTC. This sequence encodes CASRAQPVDYNEQFF.

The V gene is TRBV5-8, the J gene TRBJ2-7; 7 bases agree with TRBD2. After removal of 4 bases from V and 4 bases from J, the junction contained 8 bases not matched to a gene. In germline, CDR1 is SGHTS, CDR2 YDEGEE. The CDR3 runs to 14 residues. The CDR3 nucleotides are TGTGCCAGCAGCCCCCCCCAAGCGGGGTACGAGCAGTACTTC. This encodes CASSPPQAGYEQYF.

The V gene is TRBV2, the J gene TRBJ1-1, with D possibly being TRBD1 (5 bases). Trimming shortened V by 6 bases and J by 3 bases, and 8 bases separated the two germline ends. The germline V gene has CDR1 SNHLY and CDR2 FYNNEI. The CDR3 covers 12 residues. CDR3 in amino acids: CASRLRDTEAFF. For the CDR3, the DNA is TGTGCCAGCAGGCTCAGGGACACTGAAGCTTTCTTT.

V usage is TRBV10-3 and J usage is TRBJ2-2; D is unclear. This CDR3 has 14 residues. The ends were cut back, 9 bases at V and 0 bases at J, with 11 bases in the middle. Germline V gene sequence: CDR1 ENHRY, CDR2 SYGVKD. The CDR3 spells CAISESSNTGELFF. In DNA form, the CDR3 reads TGTGCCATATCCGAGTCCTCGAACACCGGGGAGCTGTTTTTT.

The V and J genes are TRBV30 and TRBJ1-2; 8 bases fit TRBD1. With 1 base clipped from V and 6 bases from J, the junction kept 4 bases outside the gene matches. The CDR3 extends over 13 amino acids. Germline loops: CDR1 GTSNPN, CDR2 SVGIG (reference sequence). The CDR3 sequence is CAWSAGQGNGYTF. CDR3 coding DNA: TGTGCCTGGAGTGCCGGACAGGGAAATGGCTACACCTTC.

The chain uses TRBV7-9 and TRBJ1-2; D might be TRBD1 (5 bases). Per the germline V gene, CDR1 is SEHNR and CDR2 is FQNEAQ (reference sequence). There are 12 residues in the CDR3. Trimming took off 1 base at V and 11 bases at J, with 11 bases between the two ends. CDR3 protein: CASSLDGGGYTF. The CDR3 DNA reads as TGTGCCAGCAGCTTAGATGGCGGGGGATACACCTTC.

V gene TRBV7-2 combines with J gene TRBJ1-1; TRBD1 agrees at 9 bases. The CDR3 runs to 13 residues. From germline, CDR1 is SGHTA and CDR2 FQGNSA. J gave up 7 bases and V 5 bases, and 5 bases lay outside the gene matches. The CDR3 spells CASSRDRAGEAFF. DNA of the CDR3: TGTGCCAGCAGCCGGGACAGGGCTGGTGAAGCTTTCTTT.

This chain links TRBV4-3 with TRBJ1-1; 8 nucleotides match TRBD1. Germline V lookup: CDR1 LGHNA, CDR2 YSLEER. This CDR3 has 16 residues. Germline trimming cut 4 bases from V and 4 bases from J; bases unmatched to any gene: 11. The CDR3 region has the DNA TGCGCCAGCAGCCTGTGGACAGGGTGGTGGAGCACTGAAGCTTTCTTT. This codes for CASSLWTGWWSTEAFF.

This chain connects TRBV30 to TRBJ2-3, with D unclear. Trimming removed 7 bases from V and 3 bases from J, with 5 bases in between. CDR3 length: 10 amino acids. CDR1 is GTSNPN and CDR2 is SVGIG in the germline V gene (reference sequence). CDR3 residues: CALATDTQYF. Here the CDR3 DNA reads TGTGCCTTAGCTACAGATACGCAGTATTTT.

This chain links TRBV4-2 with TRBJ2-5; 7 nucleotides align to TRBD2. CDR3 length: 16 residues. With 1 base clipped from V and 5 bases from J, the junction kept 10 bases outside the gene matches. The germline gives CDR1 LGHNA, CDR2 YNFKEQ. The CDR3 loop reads CASSQGRGGGGETQYF. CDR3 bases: TGTGCCAGCAGCCAAGGTCGGGGCGGGGGTGGTGAGACCCAGTACTTC.

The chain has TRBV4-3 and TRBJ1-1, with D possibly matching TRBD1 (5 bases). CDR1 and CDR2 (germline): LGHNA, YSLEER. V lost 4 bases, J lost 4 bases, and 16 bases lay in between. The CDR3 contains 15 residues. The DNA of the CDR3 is TGCGCCAGCAGCCTTACCCCCGGCCAGGGCACTGAAGCTTTCTTT. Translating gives CASSLTPGQGTEAFF.

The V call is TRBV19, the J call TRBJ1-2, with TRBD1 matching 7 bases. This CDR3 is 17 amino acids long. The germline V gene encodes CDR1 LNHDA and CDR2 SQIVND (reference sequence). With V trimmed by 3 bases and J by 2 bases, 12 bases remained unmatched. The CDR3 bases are TGTGCCAGTAGTATGGACCGGGACAGAGAAAGAAACTATGGCTACACCTTC. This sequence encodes CASSMDRDRERNYGYTF.

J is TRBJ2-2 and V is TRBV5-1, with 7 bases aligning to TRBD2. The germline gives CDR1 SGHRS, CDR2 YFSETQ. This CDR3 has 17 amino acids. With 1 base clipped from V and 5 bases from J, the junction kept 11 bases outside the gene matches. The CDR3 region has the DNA TGCGCCAGCAGCTTGTCTGAGGGCGCGGGGGTAACCGGGGAGCTGTTTTTT. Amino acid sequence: CASSLSEGAGVTGELFF.